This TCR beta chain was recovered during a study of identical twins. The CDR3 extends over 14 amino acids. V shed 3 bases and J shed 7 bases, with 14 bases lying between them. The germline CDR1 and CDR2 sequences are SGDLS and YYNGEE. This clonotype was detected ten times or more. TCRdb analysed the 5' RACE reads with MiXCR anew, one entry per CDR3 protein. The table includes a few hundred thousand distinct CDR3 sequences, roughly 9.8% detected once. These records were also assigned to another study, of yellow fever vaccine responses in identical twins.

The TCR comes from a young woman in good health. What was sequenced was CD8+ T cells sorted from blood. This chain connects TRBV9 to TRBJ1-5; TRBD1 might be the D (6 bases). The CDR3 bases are TGTGCCAGCAGCGCCGCGGACAGAAGCCAGCCCCAGCATTTT. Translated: CASSAADRSQPQHF.